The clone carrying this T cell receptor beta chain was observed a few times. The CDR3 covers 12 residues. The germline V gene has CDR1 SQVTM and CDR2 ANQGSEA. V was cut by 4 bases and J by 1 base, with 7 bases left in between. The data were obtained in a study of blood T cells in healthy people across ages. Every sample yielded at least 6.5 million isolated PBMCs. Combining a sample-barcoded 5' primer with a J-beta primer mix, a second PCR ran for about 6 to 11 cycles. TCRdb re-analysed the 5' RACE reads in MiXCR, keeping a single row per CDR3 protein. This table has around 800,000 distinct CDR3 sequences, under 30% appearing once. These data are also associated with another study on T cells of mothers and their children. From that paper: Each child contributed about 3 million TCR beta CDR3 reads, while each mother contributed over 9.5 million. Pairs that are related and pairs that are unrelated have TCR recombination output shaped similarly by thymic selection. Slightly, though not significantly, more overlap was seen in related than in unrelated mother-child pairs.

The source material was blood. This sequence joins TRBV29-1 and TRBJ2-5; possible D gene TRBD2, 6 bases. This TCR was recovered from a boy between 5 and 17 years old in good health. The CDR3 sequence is CSVVGGQETQYF. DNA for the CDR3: TGCAGCGTTGTCGGGGGCCAAGAGACCCAGTACTTC.